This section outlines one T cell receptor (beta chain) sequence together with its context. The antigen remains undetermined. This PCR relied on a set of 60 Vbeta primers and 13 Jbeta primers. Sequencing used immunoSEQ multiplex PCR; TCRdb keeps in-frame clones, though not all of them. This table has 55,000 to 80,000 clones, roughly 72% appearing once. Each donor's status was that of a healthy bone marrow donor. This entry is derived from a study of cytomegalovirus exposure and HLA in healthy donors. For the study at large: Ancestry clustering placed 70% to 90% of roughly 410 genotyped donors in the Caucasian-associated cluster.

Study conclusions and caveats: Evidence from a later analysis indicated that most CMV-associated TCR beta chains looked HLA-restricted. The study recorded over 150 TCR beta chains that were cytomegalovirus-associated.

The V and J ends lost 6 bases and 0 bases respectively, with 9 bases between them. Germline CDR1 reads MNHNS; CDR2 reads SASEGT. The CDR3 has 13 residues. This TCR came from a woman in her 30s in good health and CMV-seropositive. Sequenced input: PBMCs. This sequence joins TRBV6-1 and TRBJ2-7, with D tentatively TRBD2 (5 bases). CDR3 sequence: CASSAGDSYEQYF. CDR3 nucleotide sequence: TGTGCCAGCAGCGCCGGGGACTCCTACGAGCAGTACTTC.